The sequence of this T cell receptor beta chain was determined in a study of beta chain features in type 1 diabetes. Study-level findings and limits: Within each of all four CD4+ subsets, Type 1 diabetes patients had TCRB CDR3s that were moderately but significantly shorter. HLA effects on TCRB rearrangement stayed unresolved here. Insertion counts at VDJ junctions were lower in type 1 diabetes patients, who also showed more deletions there.

CDR3 size: 19 residues. The V end was cut by 0 bases, the J end by 4 bases, with 19 bases between. Germline lookup yields CDR1 MGHRA and CDR2 YSYEKL. Isolated RNA was reverse transcribed in full, so expressed TCRB transcripts were sequenced. Millions of reads was the average for naive, central memory and regulatory T cell samples. Repertoires were generated with immunoSEQ multiplex PCR, while TCRdb's copy carries only in-frame clones and drops some. The table shows over 150,000 clones, with 7.5% to 8.5% occurring only once. Only a few counts were recorded for this clone. The antigen is not known. Sorting gave populations that all exceeded 98% purity.

The sequenced sample was central memory CD4+ T cells from blood. This chain uses TRBV4-1 with TRBJ2-6, with D maybe TRBD2 (6 bases). The sequence was obtained from a man aged 18 to 29 with type 1 diabetes. The CDR3, as DNA: TGCGCCAGCAGCCAAGAGACCCGGGAGCAGACTCTCGGGGCCAACGTCCTGACTTTC. This translates into CASSQETREQTLGANVLTF.